The rows below give T cell receptor beta chains drawn from one sample of a study of blood T cell repertoires in COVID-19. Only in-frame clones appear in the TCRdb table, and some are missing; sequencing was by immunoSEQ multiplex PCR. Here the sample spans approximately 270,000 clones, approximately 85% being singletons. Material for sequencing was peripheral blood. These receptors were obtained from a human donor with COVID-19, enrolled during active disease. The donor label of this sample is uncertain. CDR3s include the opening cysteine and the closing phenylalanine or tryptophan. The D gene is left open where the match is weak. For some rows the clone size is stated as once, few or many, or as a class when expanded; others skip it.

d_gene	j_gene	abundance	v_gene	CDR3aa	CDR3nt
TRBD1	TRBJ1-1	NA	TRBV30	CAWSAKGQGATEAFF	TGTGCCTGGAGTGCTAAGGGACAGGGGGCAACTGAAGCTTTCTTT
NA	TRBJ2-7	NA	TRBV10-3	CAISEFPQGDSYEQYF	TGTGCCATCAGTGAGTTCCCGCAAGGGGACTCCTACGAGCAGTACTTC
TRBD1	TRBJ1-3	NA	TRBV5-1	CASSSTGTDSGNTIYF	TGCGCCAGCAGCTCAACGGGGACAGACTCTGGAAACACCATATATTTT
TRBD1	TRBJ1-4	NA	TRBV25-1	CASSPRGLEEKLFF	TGTGCCAGCAGCCCCAGGGGGCTGGAAGAAAAACTGTTTTTT
TRBD1	TRBJ1-1	NA	TRBV18	CASSPGTGMNTEAFF	TGTGCCAGCTCACCAGGGACAGGGATGAACACTGAAGCTTTCTTT
TRBD1	TRBJ2-5	NA	TRBV5-5	CASSFGTANQETQYF	TGTGCCAGCAGCTTTGGGACAGCAAATCAAGAGACCCAGTACTTC
NA	TRBJ1-2	once	TRBV10-1	CASRQGALPRDYGYTF	TGCGCCAGCAGGCAAGGGGCTCTCCCTCGGGACTATGGCTACACCTTC
NA	TRBJ2-3	NA	TRBV10-3	CAISEGQGITDTQYF	TGTGCCATCAGTGAAGGGCAGGGGATCACAGATACGCAGTATTTT
NA	TRBJ2-2	once	TRBV28	CASSPRSPNTGELFF	TGTGCCAGCAGTCCCAGGTCTCCGAACACCGGGGAGCTGTTTTTT
NA	TRBJ2-4	NA	TRBV7-3	CASSPGGAWDIQYF	TGTGCCAGCAGCCCCGGAGGAGCATGGGACATTCAGTACTTC
TRBD1	TRBJ2-1	NA	TRBV6-1	CASSEIQGAYNEQFF	TGTGCCAGCAGTGAAATCCAGGGGGCATACAATGAGCAGTTCTTC
NA	TRBJ1-6	NA	TRBV6-5	CASQTGRESSPLHF	TGTGCCAGCCAAACAGGACGCGAAAGCTCACCCCTCCACTTT
TRBD1	TRBJ1-4	NA	TRBV2	CASLRDRDEKLFF	TGTGCCAGCTTGAGGGACAGGGATGAAAAACTGTTTTTT
TRBD1	TRBJ1-1	NA	TRBV10-2	CASRPGQGRVGNTEAFF	TGCGCCAGCAGACCCGGACAGGGTCGAGTGGGGAACACTGAAGCTTTCTTT
TRBD1	TRBJ2-2	NA	TRBV28	CATRAQGAHGELFF	TGTGCCACCCGCGCCCAGGGGGCTCACGGGGAGCTGTTTTTT
NA	TRBJ1-1	once	TRBV7-3	CASSPTGQNTEAFF	TGTGCCAGCAGCCCGACCGGACAAAACACTGAAGCTTTCTTT
TRBD2	TRBJ2-3	once	TRBV4-1	CASSGRTSGTGTDTQYF	TGCGCCAGCAGCGGGAGGACTAGCGGGACGGGGACAGATACGCAGTATTTT
TRBD2	TRBJ2-7	few	TRBV11-2	CASSLAGGPWEQYF	TGTGCCAGCAGCTTAGCGGGAGGGCCTTGGGAGCAGTACTTC
NA	TRBJ1-5	NA	TRBV6-2/TRBV6-3	CASSGAWSNQPQHF	TGTGCCAGCAGTGGGGCTTGGAGCAATCAGCCCCAGCATTTT
TRBD2	TRBJ2-2	NA	TRBV4-3	CASSQVGTTSGIPLNTGELFF	TGCGCCAGCAGCCAAGTAGGGACGACTAGCGGGATTCCCTTGAACACCGGGGAGCTGTTTTTT
NA	TRBJ1-4	NA	TRBV6-5	CASSLGGMDLKLFF	TGTGCCAGCAGCCTGGGGGGTATGGACCTGAAACTGTTTTTT
TRBD1	TRBJ2-7	once	TRBV20-1	CSASRVGGQGVEQYF	TGCAGTGCTAGTCGGGTTGGTGGACAGGGGGTTGAGCAGTACTTC
NA	TRBJ2-1	few	TRBV5-1	CASSLDLGEQFF	TGCGCCAGCAGCCTAGATTTGGGTGAGCAGTTCTTC
TRBD2	TRBJ2-3	NA	TRBV5-6	CASSLAVSGTRASTDTQYF	TGTGCCAGCAGCTTGGCTGTTAGCGGGACTCGTGCTAGCACAGATACGCAGTATTTT
NA	TRBJ2-5	NA	TRBV3-1/TRBV3-2	CASSRGRTQYF	TGTGCCAGCAGCCGCGGGCGGACCCAGTACTTC
NA	TRBJ1-2	NA	TRBV20-1	CSASGPSGNYGYTF	TGCAGTGCTAGTGGACCGTCGGGGAACTATGGCTACACCTTC
NA	TRBJ1-4	NA	TRBV7-2	CASSLEGRVALFF	TGTGCCAGCAGCTTAGAGGGCAGGGTTGCACTGTTTTTT
NA	TRBJ1-4	NA	TRBV3-1/TRBV3-2	CASSQELGGGEKLFF	TGTGCCAGCAGCCAAGAGCTGGGAGGGGGTGAAAAACTGTTTTTT
NA	TRBJ1-1	once	TRBV18	CASSPREGEAFF	TGTGCCAGCTCACCACGGGAGGGGGAAGCTTTCTTT
NA	TRBJ1-6	NA	TRBV30	CAWSAQEGSPLHF	TGTGCCTGGAGTGCGCAAGAGGGTTCACCCCTCCACTTT
NA	TRBJ2-3	NA	TRBV19	CASSIGREELTDTQYF	TGTGCCAGTAGTATAGGCAGGGAAGAACTCACAGATACGCAGTATTTT
TRBD2	TRBJ2-1	NA	TRBV6-4	CASSPAGIDEQFF	TGTGCCAGCAGTCCAGCGGGGATCGATGAGCAGTTCTTC
TRBD1	TRBJ1-1	NA	TRBV5-4	CASSSRTGEVNTEAFF	TGTGCCAGCAGCTCCAGGACAGGGGAAGTGAACACTGAAGCTTTCTTT
NA	TRBJ1-2	NA	TRBV6-5	CASSYRDNTRGGYTF	TGTGCCAGCAGTTACAGGGACAACACCCGAGGGGGCTACACCTTC
TRBD1	TRBJ1-4	NA	TRBV3-1/TRBV3-2	CASSLQGVEKLFF	TGTGCCAGCAGCCTACAGGGGGTTGAAAAACTGTTTTTT
TRBD1	TRBJ1-4	NA	TRBV28	CASSGQTGYREKLFF	TGTGCCAGCAGTGGGCAGACAGGGTATAGGGAAAAACTGTTTTTT
NA	TRBJ1-3	NA	TRBV2	CASSPGHSGNTIYF	TGTGCCAGCAGCCCGGGACACTCTGGAAACACCATATATTTT
NA	TRBJ1-5	few	TRBV28	CASQAGNQPQHF	TGTGCCTCCCAGGCAGGCAATCAGCCCCAGCATTTT
NA	TRBJ1-2	NA	TRBV30	CAWSPTTASYGYTF	TGTGCCTGGAGCCCCACGACAGCGTCCTATGGCTACACCTTC
NA	TRBJ1-1	few	TRBV28	CASSTQGPNTEAFF	TGTGCCAGCAGTACCCAGGGCCCGAACACTGAAGCTTTCTTT
TRBD1	TRBJ2-7	NA	TRBV6-2/TRBV6-3	CASSYLDGDRASTYEQYF	TGTGCCAGCAGTTACCTAGACGGGGACAGGGCATCTACCTACGAGCAGTACTTC
NA	TRBJ2-2	NA	TRBV5-1	CASSLVAGVTGGELFF	TGCGCCAGCAGCTTAGTGGCGGGAGTGACAGGCGGGGAGCTGTTTTTT